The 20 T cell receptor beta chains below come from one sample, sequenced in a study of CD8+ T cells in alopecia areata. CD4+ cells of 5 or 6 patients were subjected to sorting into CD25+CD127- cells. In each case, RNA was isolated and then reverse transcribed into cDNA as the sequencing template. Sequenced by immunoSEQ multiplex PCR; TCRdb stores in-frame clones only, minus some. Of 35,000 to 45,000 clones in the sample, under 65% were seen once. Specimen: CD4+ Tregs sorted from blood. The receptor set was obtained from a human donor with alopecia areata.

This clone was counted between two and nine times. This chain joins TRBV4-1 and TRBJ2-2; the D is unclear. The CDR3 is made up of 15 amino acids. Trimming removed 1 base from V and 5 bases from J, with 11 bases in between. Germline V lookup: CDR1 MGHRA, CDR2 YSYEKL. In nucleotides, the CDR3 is TGCGCCAGCAGCCAAGTTCTTAAGATTACCGGGGAGCTGTTTTTT. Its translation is CASSQVLKITGELFF.

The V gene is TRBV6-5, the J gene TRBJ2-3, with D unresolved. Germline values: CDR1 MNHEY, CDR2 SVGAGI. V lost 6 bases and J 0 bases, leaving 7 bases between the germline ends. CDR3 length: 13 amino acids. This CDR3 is CASSRPSTDTQYF. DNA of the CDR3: TGTGCCAGCAGCAGACCCAGCACAGATACGCAGTATTTT.

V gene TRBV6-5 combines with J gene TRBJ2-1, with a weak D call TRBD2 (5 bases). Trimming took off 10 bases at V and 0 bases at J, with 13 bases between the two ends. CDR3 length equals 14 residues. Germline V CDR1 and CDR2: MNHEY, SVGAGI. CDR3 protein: CATFSVLSYNEQFF. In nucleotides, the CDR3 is TGTGCCACCTTTAGCGTCCTCTCCTACAATGAGCAGTTCTTC.

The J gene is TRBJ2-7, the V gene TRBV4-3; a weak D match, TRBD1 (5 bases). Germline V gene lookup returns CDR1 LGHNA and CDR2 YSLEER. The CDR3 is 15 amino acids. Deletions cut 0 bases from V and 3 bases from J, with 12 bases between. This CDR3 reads CASSQDWQGYYEQYF. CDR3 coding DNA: TGCGCCAGCAGCCAAGATTGGCAGGGATACTACGAGCAGTACTTC.

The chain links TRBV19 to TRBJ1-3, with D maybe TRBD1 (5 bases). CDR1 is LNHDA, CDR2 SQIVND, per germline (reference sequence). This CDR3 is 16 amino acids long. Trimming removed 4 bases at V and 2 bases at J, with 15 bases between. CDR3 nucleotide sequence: TGTGCCAGTAGTAAACCCGCCGGGACCCCTGGAAACACCATATATTTT. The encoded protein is CASSKPAGTPGNTIYF.

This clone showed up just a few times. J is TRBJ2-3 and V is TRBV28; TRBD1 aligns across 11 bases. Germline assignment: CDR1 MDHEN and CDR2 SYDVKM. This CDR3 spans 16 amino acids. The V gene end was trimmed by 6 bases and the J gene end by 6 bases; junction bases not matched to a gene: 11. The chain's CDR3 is CASSVLGQGARDTQYF. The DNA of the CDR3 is TGTGCCAGCAGCGTACTCGGACAGGGGGCGCGGGATACGCAGTATTTT.

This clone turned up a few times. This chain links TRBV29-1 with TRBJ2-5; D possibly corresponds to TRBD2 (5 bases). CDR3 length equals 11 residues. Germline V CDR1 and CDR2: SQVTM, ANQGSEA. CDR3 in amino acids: CKDWSWETQYF. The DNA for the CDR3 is TGCAAGGACTGGTCATGGGAGACCCAGTACTTC.

The CDR3 region is CASLGEINQPQHF. The CDR3 coding sequence is TGTGCCAGCCTGGGGGAGATAAATCAGCCCCAGCATTTT. The chain recombines TRBV28 with TRBJ1-5; D is perhaps TRBD1 (5 bases). Germline-derived CDR1 and CDR2 are MDHEN and SYDVKM. The CDR3 sequence is 13 residues long. Trimming shortened V by 8 bases and J by 4 bases, and 12 bases separated the two germline ends.

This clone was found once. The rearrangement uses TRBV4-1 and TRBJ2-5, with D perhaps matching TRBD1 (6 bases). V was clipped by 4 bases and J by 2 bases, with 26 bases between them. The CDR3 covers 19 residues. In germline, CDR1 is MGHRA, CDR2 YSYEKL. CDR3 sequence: CASSRTNRVVERNQETQYF. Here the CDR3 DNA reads TGCGCCAGCAGCCGTACAAACAGGGTTGTAGAGAGGAATCAAGAGACCCAGTACTTC.

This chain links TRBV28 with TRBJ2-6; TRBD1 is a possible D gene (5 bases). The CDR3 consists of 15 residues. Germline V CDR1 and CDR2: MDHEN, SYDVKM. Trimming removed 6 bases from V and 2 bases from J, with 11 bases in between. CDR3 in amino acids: CASRRTGAGANVLTF. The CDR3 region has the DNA TGTGCCAGCAGGCGTACAGGAGCTGGGGCCAACGTCCTGACTTTC.

The CDR3 loop reads CASSLTGGTEAFF. The CDR3 DNA sequence: TGTGCCAGCAGTCTAACAGGGGGCACTGAAGCTTTCTTT. V gene TRBV6-5 combines with J gene TRBJ1-1, with 8 bases lining up with TRBD1. Germline CDR1 reads MNHEY; CDR2 reads SVGAGI. This CDR3 contains 13 residues. V gave up 5 bases and J gave up 4 bases; unmatched junction bases: 3.

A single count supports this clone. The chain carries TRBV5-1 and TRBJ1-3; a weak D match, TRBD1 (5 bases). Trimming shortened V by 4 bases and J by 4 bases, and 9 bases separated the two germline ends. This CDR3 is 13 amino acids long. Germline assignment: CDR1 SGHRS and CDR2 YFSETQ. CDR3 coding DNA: TGCGCCAGCAGCCCCGACAGAGGAAACACCATATATTTT. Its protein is CASSPDRGNTIYF.

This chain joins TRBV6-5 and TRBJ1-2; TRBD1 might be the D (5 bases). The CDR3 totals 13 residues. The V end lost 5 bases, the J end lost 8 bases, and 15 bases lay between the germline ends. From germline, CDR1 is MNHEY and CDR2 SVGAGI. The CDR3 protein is CASSRDFSGGYTF. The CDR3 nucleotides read TGTGCCAGCAGTCGGGACTTCTCCGGGGGCTACACCTTC.

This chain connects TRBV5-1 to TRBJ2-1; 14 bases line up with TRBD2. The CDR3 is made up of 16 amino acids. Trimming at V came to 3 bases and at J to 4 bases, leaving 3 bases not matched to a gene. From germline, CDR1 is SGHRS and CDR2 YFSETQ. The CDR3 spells CASSSGLAGAYNEQFF. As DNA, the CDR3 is TGCGCCAGCAGCTCGGGACTAGCGGGAGCTTACAATGAGCAGTTCTTC.

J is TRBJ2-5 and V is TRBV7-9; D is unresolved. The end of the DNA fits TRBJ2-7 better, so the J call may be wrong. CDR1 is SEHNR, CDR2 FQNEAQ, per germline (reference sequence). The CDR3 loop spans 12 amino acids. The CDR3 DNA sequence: TGTGCCAGCAGCTTAGCGCCCTACGAGCAGTACTTC. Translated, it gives CASSLAPYEQYF.

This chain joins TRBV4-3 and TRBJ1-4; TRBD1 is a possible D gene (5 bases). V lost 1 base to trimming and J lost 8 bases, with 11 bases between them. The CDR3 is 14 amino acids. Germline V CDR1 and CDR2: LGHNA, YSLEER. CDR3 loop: CASSQVGVGEKLFF. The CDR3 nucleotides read TGCGCCAGCAGCCAAGTGGGGGTAGGGGAAAAACTGTTTTTT.

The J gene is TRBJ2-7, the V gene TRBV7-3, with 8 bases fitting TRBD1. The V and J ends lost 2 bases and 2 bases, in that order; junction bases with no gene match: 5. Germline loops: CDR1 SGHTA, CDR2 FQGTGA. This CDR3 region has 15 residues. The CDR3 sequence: CASSLGPGGTYEQYF. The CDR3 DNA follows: TGTGCCAGCAGCTTAGGTCCAGGGGGCACCTACGAGCAGTACTTC.

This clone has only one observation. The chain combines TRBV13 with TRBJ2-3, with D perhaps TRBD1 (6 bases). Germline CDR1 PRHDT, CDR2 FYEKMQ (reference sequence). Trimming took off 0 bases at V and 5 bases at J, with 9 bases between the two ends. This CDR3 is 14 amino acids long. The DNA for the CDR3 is TGTGCCAGCAGCTTAGGAGCCAGGGGAGATACGCAGTATTTT. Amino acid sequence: CASSLGARGDTQYF.

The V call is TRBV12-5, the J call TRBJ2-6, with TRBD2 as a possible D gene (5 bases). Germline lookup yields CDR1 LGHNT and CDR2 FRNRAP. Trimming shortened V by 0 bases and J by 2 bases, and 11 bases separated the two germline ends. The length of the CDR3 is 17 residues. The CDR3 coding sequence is TGTGCTAGTGGTTTGGTACCAGGACTCACTGGGGCCAACGTCCTGACTTTC. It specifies CASGLVPGLTGANVLTF.

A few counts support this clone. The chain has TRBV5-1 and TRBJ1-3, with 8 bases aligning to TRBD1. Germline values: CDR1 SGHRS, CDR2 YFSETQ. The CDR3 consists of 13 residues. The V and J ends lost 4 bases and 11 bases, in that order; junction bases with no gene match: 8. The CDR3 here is CASSAGTGRAIYF. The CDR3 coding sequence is TGCGCCAGCAGCGCCGGGACAGGTCGAGCCATATATTTT. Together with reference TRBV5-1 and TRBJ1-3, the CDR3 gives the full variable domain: KAGVTQTPRYLIKTRGQQVTLSCSPISGHRSVSWYQQTPGQGLQFLFEYFSETQRNKGNFPGRFSGRQFSNSRSEMNVSTLELGDSALYLCASSAGTGRAIYFGEGSWLTVV.